These T cell receptor beta chains were read from a single sample in a study of post-analysis software for immune sequencing data. TCRdb fed the PCR reads into MiXCR, producing one record per CDR3 protein. The sample lists roughly 600,000 distinct CDR3 sequences, 40% to 50% occurring once. Material: blood. The receptors were sampled from a girl between 5 and 17 years old with multiple sclerosis. Each CDR3 is given with its conserved first and last residue. D genes are given only for firm matches. The size of a clone is reported for some rows only, either as once, few or many, or as a class for expanded clones.

v_call	d_call	j_call	clone_size	cdr3_nt	cdr3_aa
TRBV12-3/TRBV12-4	.	TRBJ1-1	few	TGTGCCAGCAGACCGAGGGGTGGCACTGAAGCTTTCTTT	CASRPRGGTEAFF
TRBV6-5	.	TRBJ2-3	.	TGTGCCAGCAGTTACTCGCCCCCCCGCGGGGATACGCAGTATTTT	CASSYSPPRGDTQYF
TRBV5-1	TRBD2	TRBJ2-1	few	TGCGCCAGCAGCGGGGAAACGGGACTAGCGGGAGTCGGCGAGCAGTTCTTC	CASSGETGLAGVGEQFF
TRBV29-1	TRBD1	TRBJ2-7	few	TGCAGCGTCGGGACAGGGAAAACCTACGAGCAGTACTTC	CSVGTGKTYEQYF
TRBV29-1	.	TRBJ2-7	.	TGCAGCGTTGGGACCAACTCCTACGAGCAGTACTTC	CSVGTNSYEQYF
TRBV12-3/TRBV12-4	.	TRBJ1-2	.	TGTGCCAGCACTCTGACAGTGAACTATGGCTACACCTTC	CASTLTVNYGYTF
TRBV5-1	.	TRBJ1-2	.	TGCGCCAGCAGCTTGGAACGAGGGACAGGCTACACCTTC	CASSLERGTGYTF
TRBV20-1	TRBD1	TRBJ2-7	.	TGCAGTGCTAGAAACTCTCGGACAGGGGTCTACGAGCAGTACTTC	CSARNSRTGVYEQYF
TRBV6-1	TRBD2	TRBJ2-5	once	TGTGCCAGCACTCTGGGACTAGTGAGAGAGACCCAGTACTTC	CASTLGLVRETQYF
TRBV5-1	.	TRBJ2-1	few	TGCGCCAGCAGCTTGGGGGGAGGAAGCAATGAGCAGTTCTTC	CASSLGGGSNEQFF
TRBV29-1	TRBD1	TRBJ1-5	few	TGCAGCGTCGGACAGGGACTCAATCAGCCCCAGCATTTT	CSVGQGLNQPQHF
TRBV12-3/TRBV12-4	.	TRBJ1-6	.	TGTGCCAGCAGTCCTCGGACAGCCTATAATTCACCCCTCCACTTT	CASSPRTAYNSPLHF
TRBV12-3/TRBV12-4	.	TRBJ2-3	.	TGTGCCAGCAGTTTAGGCGGCGCAAGCACAGATGCGCAGTATTTT	CASSLGGASTDAQYF
TRBV9	TRBD1	TRBJ1-1	.	TGTGCCAGCAGCCCACAGGGGAGCACTGAAGCTTTCTTT	CASSPQGSTEAFF
TRBV20-1	TRBD1	TRBJ1-4	.	TGCAGTGCTAGACCAATGACAGGGAAAGGTGAAAAACTGTTTTTT	CSARPMTGKGEKLFF
TRBV4-1	TRBD1	TRBJ2-1	few	TGCGCCAGCAGCCAAGTCTTTACAGGGGGCAATGAGCAGTTCTTC	CASSQVFTGGNEQFF
TRBV7-9	.	TRBJ1-2	.	TGTGCCAGCAGCAGGGGACGCGGCTACACCTTC	CASSRGRGYTF
TRBV13	.	TRBJ2-7	once	TGTGCCAGCAGCGGCAGGGGTCGACTCTCCTACGAGCAGTACTTC	CASSGRGRLSYEQYF
TRBV12-3/TRBV12-4	.	TRBJ2-5	.	TGTGCCAGCACCTTCGAGGGCAGTCAAGAGACCCAGTACTTC	CASTFEGSQETQYF
TRBV7-2	TRBD2	TRBJ2-5	.	TGTGCCAGCATCTATTTTCAGGGCAGGGCGGGAGAAGAGACCCAGTACTTC	CASIYFQGRAGEETQYF
TRBV28	TRBD1	TRBJ2-3	.	TGTGCCAGCAGGGCGACAGGGTCAGATACGCAGTATTTT	CASRATGSDTQYF
TRBV6-1	.	TRBJ2-1	.	TGTGCCAGCAGTTGGAGCAGGGACAATGAGCAGTTCTTC	CASSWSRDNEQFF
TRBV12-3/TRBV12-4	.	TRBJ2-3	few	TGTGCCAGCGCCTACAGCACAGATACGCAGTATTTT	CASAYSTDTQYF
TRBV6-5	TRBD1	TRBJ2-1	.	TGTGCCAGCAGTCCCGACAGGGGGTCGTACGAGCAGTTCTTC	CASSPDRGSYEQFF
TRBV4-1	TRBD1	TRBJ1-2	few	TGCGCCAGCAGCCGCCCAATGGACAGGGGGCAGAGGGGCTACACCTTC	CASSRPMDRGQRGYTF